The 6 T cell receptor beta chains in this list originate from one sample, sequenced in a study of Ad26.COV2.S vaccination and SARS-CoV-2 variants. The method was immunoSEQ multiplex PCR; TCRdb's version includes in-frame clones alone and lacks a portion of them. There are more than 120,000 clones in the sample; roughly 89% occur only once, and 4% to 6% lies in the top ten. Source: peripheral blood, taken after recovery from COVID-19. Receptors were obtained from a human donor who had recovered from COVID-19.

This clone was recorded only once. The rearrangement links TRBV28 to TRBJ2-7; unclear D gene. The V end was cut by 1 base, the J end by 0 bases, with 10 bases between. Per germline, CDR1 MDHEN and CDR2 SYDVKM. The CDR3 covers 15 residues. CDR3 coding DNA: TGTGCCAGCAGTTTATTAGGGCCGAGCTCCTACGAGCAGTACTTC. This gives the protein CASSLLGPSSYEQYF.

The chain has TRBV28 and TRBJ2-7; D uncertain. The CDR3 has 11 amino acids. The V and J ends lost 10 bases and 2 bases respectively, with 9 bases between them. The germline gives CDR1 MDHEN, CDR2 SYDVKM. In nucleotides, the CDR3 is TGTGCCACTTCCAGAACCTACGAGCAGTACTTC. Its protein product is CATSRTYEQYF.

The CDR3 DNA reads as TGTGCCAGCAGTTTAGACAGTAACACTGAAGCTTTCTTT. Translating gives CASSLDSNTEAFF. This chain connects TRBV28 to TRBJ1-1; possibly TRBD1 for D (5 bases). CDR3 length: 13 amino acids. Between the trimmed V and J ends, which lost 2 bases and 2 bases, there was a span of 6 bases. Looked up from germline, CDR1 is MDHEN and CDR2 is SYDVKM.

In nucleotides, the CDR3 is TGTGCCAGTAACGAGGGGATCACCTACGAGCAGTACTTC. It codes for CASNEGITYEQYF. The chain employs TRBV19 and TRBJ2-7, with D tentatively TRBD1 or TRBD2 (5 bases each). Trimming removed 7 bases at V and 2 bases at J, with 12 bases between. CDR3 length: 13 amino acids. Germline CDR1 LNHDA, CDR2 SQIVND (reference sequence).

The V call is TRBV4-1, the J call TRBJ2-3; 7 bases map to TRBD2. Germline V CDR1 and CDR2: MGHRA, YSYEKL. Trimming removed 4 bases from V and 2 bases from J; junction bases left unmatched: 6. This CDR3 region has 15 residues. The CDR3 sequence: CASSPGGIYTDTQYF. The CDR3 DNA sequence: TGCGCCAGCAGCCCGGGAGGTATTTACACAGATACGCAGTATTTT.

The chain uses TRBV5-1 and TRBJ1-5, with unresolved D. Germline lookup yields CDR1 SGHRS and CDR2 YFSETQ. This CDR3 has 15 residues. Trimming cost V 0 bases and J 1 base, with 8 bases left between them. The CDR3, as DNA: TGCGCCAGCAGCTTGGGGAATATGAGCAATCAGCCCCAGCATTTT. It encodes CASSLGNMSNQPQHF.